This TCR beta chain came from a study of early T cells in non-severe SARS-CoV-2 infection. Looked up from germline, CDR1 is MNHEY and CDR2 is SVGAGI. The CDR3 runs to 14 residues. V was trimmed by 0 bases and J by 7 bases, leaving 12 bases between them. TCRdb re-called the 5' RACE reads with MiXCR, one entry per CDR3 protein. This table holds roughly 51,000 distinct CDR3 sequences, about 6.5% found once. This clonotype was found many times. This receptor was obtained from an adult who was a healthcare worker with PCR-confirmed SARS-CoV-2 infection or an uninfected control (not recorded which). This rearrangement joins TRBV6-5 to TRBJ1-2; the D is unclear. This specimen consisted of whole blood, obtained at baseline. Here the CDR3 reads CASSYSPGHSGYTF. Written as DNA, the CDR3 is TGTGCCAGCAGTTACTCGCCCGGGCACAGTGGCTACACCTTC.